This TCR beta chain was observed in a study of blood T cells in healthy people across ages (dated by TCRdb to the mid-2010s). Some background on the complete study: Template switching captured roughly one uniquely barcoded TCR beta cDNA molecule per two T cells in model experiments. Using deep sequencing normalized with unique cDNA molecular identifiers, the study measured how TCR beta repertoire diversity changes with age. The donors were divided into four age groups: young (average around 15 years), middle-aged (about 39), aged (under 70) and long-lived (82). Donors of different ages were randomly distributed across sequencing lanes to avoid experimental bias. The study analyzed two additional independent replicas of 1 million unique cDNA reads from the same blood draw for two donors, one aged 18 to 30 and one aged 80 or older. The paper's findings and limits, for the study overall: As age increased, observed TCR beta diversity per million T cells dropped in a roughly linear way, and a significant reduction was already evident by age about 40. A strong correlation was found between observed TCR beta diversity and the percentage of naive T cells measured by flow cytometry. Donor CMV infection status was unknown, potentially confounding age-related changes in expanded clonotypes. Estimates of total diversity based on one million sequenced T cells were considered lower bounds and underestimates. Since profiling was done on bulk unsorted PBMCs, naive and antigen-experienced compartments could not be conclusively compared. Compared with the aged group, the long-lived group had more naive CD4+ T cells, fewer expanded clones and increased TCR diversity, a pattern suggesting age selection.

The CDR3 covers 15 residues, taking in both the cysteine and the phenylalanine. The retained sequence is limited to the CDR3, 45 bases, with the frame set at the first base. V lost 5 bases and J lost 3 bases; the stretch between them is 11 bases long. The method behind the library was 5' RACE. This sample was sequenced with an Illumina HiSeq 2500. A second PCR of about 6 to 11 cycles was performed with a sample-barcoded 5' primer and a J-beta primer mix. Each TCR beta cDNA molecule received a unique molecular identifier from a template-switch 5' adaptor carrying 12 random nucleotides. Each sample yielded at least 2.5 million CDR3-containing paired-end reads. First-strand cDNA was synthesized from all RNA with the Mint cDNA synthesis kit, primed by a TRBC-specific oligonucleotide. Following uracil-DNA glycosylase treatment, all cDNA underwent a first 18-cycle PCR with the universal primers M1SS and BC2_uni_R. Per the authors' processing: For normalization, 1 million high-quality reads, each with a distinct molecular identifier, were randomly selected from each sample. Reads sharing molecular identifiers were discarded rather than binned into consensus sequences. MiTCR, set to a Q25 quality threshold and the strictest error-elimination algorithm, was used for CDR3 identification, clonotype clustering and error correction. Lower-bound total TCR beta diversity was estimated with a nonparametric unseen species model using Euler transformation. TCRdb ran its own pipeline on the public reads, namely fastp trimming at Q25 and MiXCR clone calling, and kept in-frame beta chains. Rows with one shared CDR3 protein collapse into an entry with the most common genes and DNA. TCRdb's processing, not the authors', yielded these V and J calls. In this sample the table shows about 1.5 million distinct CDR3 sequences, roughly 43% of which occur a single time. The ten largest account for around 4% of the sample.

The donors were roughly 39 Caucasian individuals from Russia, aged roughly 6 to 100 years, who were systemically healthy. Ten milliliters of peripheral blood were drawn from each donor into EDTA-treated Vacutainer tubes. Ficoll-Paque density-gradient centrifugation was used to isolate PBMCs, with at least 6.5 million per sample. Total RNA, at least 6 micrograms per sample, was extracted from PBMCs with Trizol reagent. For every donor, flow cytometry on a PBMC aliquot measured the percentage of naive CD45RAhigh/CD27high T cells. On this clonotype itself: There is no known antigen for this receptor. Base qualities are not provided; no much larger clone lies one nucleotide away.

Sequencing was carried out using blood. This clonotype was sampled from a woman younger than 35 in good health. The rearranged chain carries TRBV12-3 or TRBV12-4 and TRBJ1-6; the D gene cannot be named for sure. DNA sequence: TGTGCCAGCAGTAGAACTTCGGGCTATAATTCACCCCTCCACTTT. This yields the protein CASSRTSGYNSPLHF.